A single sample gave rise to the 4 T cell receptor beta chains below, sequenced in a study of CD8+CD57+ T cells in acquired aplastic anemia. Genomic DNA templated the TCR beta VDJ and CDR3 profiling. TCRdb recomputed calls from the reads with MiXCR, one row per CDR3 protein. The table records around 200,000 distinct CDR3 sequences, 48% of them present only once. Only patients with CD8+CD57+ cell expansion on flow cytometry were chosen for sequencing. The sequencing input was sorted CD4+, CD8+, or CD8+CD57+ T cells (not recorded which) from PBMCs. These receptors came from a human donor with aplastic anemia.

This clonotype was detected only a few times. The V and J genes are TRBV15 and TRBJ2-1, with D perhaps matching TRBD1 (6 bases). This CDR3 has 17 residues. CDR1 and CDR2 from the germline V gene are LNHNV and YYDKDF (reference sequence). The V gene lost 3 bases and the J gene lost 0 bases, with 15 bases spanning the gap. In DNA form, the CDR3 reads TGTGCCACCAGCAGCCCGGGACAACCGAGCTCCTACAATGAGCAGTTCTTC. It specifies CATSSPGQPSSYNEQFF.

This clonotype has a count of ten or more. The rearrangement links TRBV5-1 to TRBJ2-3; 13 bases are shared with TRBD2. This CDR3 region has 16 residues. The trim removed 5 bases at V and 0 bases at J, leaving 3 bases unmatched. Germline CDR1 is SGHRS and CDR2 is YFSETQ. CDR3 sequence (DNA): TGCGCCAGCAGAGGGACTAGCGGGATGAGCACAGATACGCAGTATTTT. The encoded protein is CASRGTSGMSTDTQYF.

This clonotype occurred many times. This chain joins TRBV6-6 and TRBJ1-4; 10 nucleotides agree with TRBD1. Trimming cost V 2 bases and J 8 bases; bases outside gene matches: 8. Per the germline V gene, CDR1 is MNHNY and CDR2 is SVGAGI (reference sequence). The CDR3 is made up of 16 amino acids. The CDR3: CASSYLPGQGNEKLFF. The CDR3 DNA is TGTGCCAGCAGTTACCTTCCGGGACAGGGGAACGAAAAACTGTTTTTT.

This clonotype was seen only once. The chain couples TRBV19 to TRBJ1-5; tentatively, D is TRBD1 (5 bases). The V gene's germline CDR1 is LNHDA and CDR2 SQIVND (reference sequence). Deletions cut 9 bases from V and 0 bases from J, with 15 bases between. The CDR3 has 15 amino acids. The CDR3 loop reads CASWARDYSNQPQHF. CDR3 in DNA: TGTGCCAGCTGGGCAAGGGACTATAGCAATCAGCCCCAGCATTTT. The variable domain in full, with the rest retrieved from reference TRBV19 and TRBJ1-5, is DGGITQSPKYLFRKEGQNVTLSCEQNLNHDAMYWYRQDPGQGLRLIYYSQIVNDFQKGDIAEGYSVSREKKESFPLTVTSAQKNPTAFYLCASWARDYSNQPQHFGDGTRLSIL.